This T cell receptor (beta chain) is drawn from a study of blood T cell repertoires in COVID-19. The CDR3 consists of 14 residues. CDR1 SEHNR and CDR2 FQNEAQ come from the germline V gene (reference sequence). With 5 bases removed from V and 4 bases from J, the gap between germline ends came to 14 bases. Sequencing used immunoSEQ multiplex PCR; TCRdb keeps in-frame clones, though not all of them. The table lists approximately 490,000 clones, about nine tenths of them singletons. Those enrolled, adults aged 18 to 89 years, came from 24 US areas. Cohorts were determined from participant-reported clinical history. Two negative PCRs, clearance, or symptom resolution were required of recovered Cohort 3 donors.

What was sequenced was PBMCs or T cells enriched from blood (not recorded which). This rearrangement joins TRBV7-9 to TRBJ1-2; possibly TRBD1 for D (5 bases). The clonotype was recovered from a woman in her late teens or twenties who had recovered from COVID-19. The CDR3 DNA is TGTGCCAGCAGCAGCGGGGCCAACTTCTATGGCTACACCTTC. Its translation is CASSSGANFYGYTF. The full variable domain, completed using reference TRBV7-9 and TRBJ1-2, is DTGVSQNPRHKITKRGQNVTFRCDPISEHNRLYWYRQTLGQGPEFLTYFQNEAQLEKSRLLSDRFSAERPKGSFSTLEIQRTEQGDSAMYLCASSSGANFYGYTFGSGTRLTVV.